The present TCR beta chain was sequenced within a study of T cells after posttransplantation cyclophosphamide. TCRdb's table, derived via immunoSEQ multiplex PCR, lists solely in-frame clones and lacks some. The record shows 6,500 to 8,000 clones for this sample, with no singletons present. Germline V CDR1 and CDR2: LGHNA, YSLEER. V was cut by 1 base and J by 4 bases, with 13 bases left in between. This CDR3 spans 15 amino acids. Busulfan-fludarabine conditioning, marrow transplant, and cyclophosphamide on days +3 and +4 were administered. This clone was observed many times. Its antigen is undetermined. General study results and limits: Donor-recipient repertoire similarity was low at 1-2 months, rising over year one. Skin or GI-infiltrating T cells shared few TRB sequences with blood. After PTCy, TRB diversity resembled that of CNI/methotrexate controls.

The sequences come from PBMCs, collected after an allogeneic stem cell transplant with post-transplant cyclophosphamide. This TCR came from a male patient in his thirties who received an allogeneic stem cell transplant from an unrelated donor, was CMV-positive, and had acute and chronic GVHD. Some T cells may have originated in the graft donor. The chain couples TRBV4-3 to TRBJ1-2; D unresolved. CDR3 protein: CASSQARGRGYGYTF. For the CDR3, the DNA is TGCGCCAGCAGCCAAGCCCGCGGGAGAGGCTATGGCTACACCTTC.